The present entry profiles one T cell receptor beta chain with its context. Antigen: not known. The data were obtained in a study of T cells expressing NK-cell markers. Study summary: All TCR beta repertoires analysed originated from sorted CD3+CD56+NKG2C+, CD3+CD56+NKG2C- and CD3+CD56-NKG2C+ T cells. Seven donors tested HCMV-seropositive and one tested seronegative among the eight sequenced.

Study observations and caveats: The dominant NKG2C+ clonotypes represented roughly 1.0-7.5% of CD8+ T cells in five to seven donors.

The TCR beta cDNA came from 5'RACE template switching with UMIs. TCRdb derives one entry per CDR3 protein from the 5' RACE reads, leaving out DNA. Across a few hundred thousand distinct CDR3 sequences, the top ten clones capture roughly 5.4% of the sample. The sequencing input was blood T cells: a sorted CD56 or NKG2C T cell subset, CD4+ or CD8+ T cells, or bulk PBMC T cells (not recorded which). This receptor was taken from a man between 18 and 69 years old in good health.

This CDR3 is CASSLAKTGVDNSPLHF. The J gene is TRBJ1-6, the V gene TRBV12-3 or TRBV12-4; TCRdb's D call, TRBD1, is unchecked because there is no DNA. The CDR3 runs 17 residues.